This T cell receptor beta chain was profiled in a study of blood T cell repertoires in COVID-19. The CDR3 is 16 residues long. From germline, CDR1 is SGHRS and CDR2 YFSETQ. V lost 1 base to trimming and J lost 0 bases, with 8 bases between them. The sample holds a few counts of this clone. Measured with immunoSEQ multiplex PCR; TCRdb has only the in-frame clones, and not every one. The sample lists approximately 240,000 clones, 85% occurring once. The sequenced material came from peripheral blood. The TCR originated in a man aged 50 to 60 who had recovered from COVID-19. The rearrangement links TRBV5-1 to TRBJ1-6, with D possibly matching TRBD1 (6 bases). The DNA of the CDR3 is TGCGCCAGCAGCTTGAAAGGGGGCTCCTATAATTCACCCCTCCACTTT. Protein sequence: CASSLKGGSYNSPLHF.